The 5 T cell receptor beta chains below were found in one sample sequenced in a study of T-cell memory formation after mild COVID-19. From the 5' RACE reads, TCRdb called clonotypes with MiXCR, one entry per CDR3 protein. The repertoire holds some 65,000 distinct CDR3 sequences, with about a sixth as singletons. The sample taken for sequencing was PBMCs or a T cell subset sorted from them (not recorded which). These receptors all stem from an adult woman who had mild COVID-19 (a few samples of this study predate the infection). Cell type and time point are not known.

This clonotype came up a few times. The rearrangement uses TRBV11-2 and TRBJ2-7, with 8 bases that match TRBD1. This CDR3 region has 15 residues. The J segment lost 1 base and the V segment lost 4 bases, leaving 6 bases of the junction unmatched. Germline CDR1 is SGHAT and CDR2 is FQNNGV. CDR3 DNA: TGTGCCAGCAGCTGGACCGGACAGGGTTCCTACGAGCAGTACTTC. Protein sequence: CASSWTGQGSYEQYF.

This clonotype was seen just once. CDR3 sequence (DNA): TGTGCCAGCAGCGTGGTGTTAAGCACAGATACGCAGTATTTT. This codes for CASSVVLSTDTQYF. The chain carries TRBV9 and TRBJ2-3, with D unclear. CDR3 length: 14 amino acids. The V gene lost 2 bases and the J gene lost 0 bases, with 7 bases spanning the gap. CDR1 and CDR2 from the germline V gene are SGDLS and YYNGEE.

This clonotype has just a few counts. This chain links TRBV20-1 with TRBJ2-7; the D gene is possibly TRBD1 (5 bases). The CDR3 sequence is 13 residues long. Per germline, CDR1 DFQATT and CDR2 SNEGSKA (reference sequence). Trimming took 0 bases from V and 1 from J, leaving 7 bases between them. The DNA for the CDR3 is TGCAGTGCTAGAGAAGGGGAATCCTACGAGCAGTACTTC. This sequence encodes CSAREGESYEQYF.

The V call is TRBV7-6, the J call TRBJ1-2, with D hard to call. CDR1 is SGHVS, CDR2 FNYEAQ, per germline. V was trimmed by 1 base and J by 6 bases, leaving 12 bases between them. This CDR3 region has 14 residues. CDR3 region: CASSLGAGGDGYTF. CDR3 coding DNA: TGTGCCAGCAGCTTAGGGGCAGGCGGGGATGGCTACACCTTC.

This clonotype occurred a few times. The chain links TRBV7-8 to TRBJ2-3; 10 nucleotides line up with TRBD2. V lost 5 bases to trimming and J lost 1 base; unmatched junction nucleotides: 0. Germline V gene data show CDR1 as SGHVS and CDR2 as FQNEAQ. CDR3 length equals 14 residues. The DNA of the CDR3 is TGTGCCAGCAGCGGGACTAGCGGCACAGATACGCAGTATTTT. Protein: CASSGTSGTDTQYF. Combining the CDR3 with reference TRBV7-8 and TRBJ2-3 gives the whole variable domain GAGVSQSPRYKVAKRGQDVALRCDPISGHVSLFWYQQALGQGPEFLTYFQNEAQLDKSGLPSDRFFAERPEGSVSTLKIQRTQQEDSAVYLCASSGTSGTDTQYFGPGTRLTVL.